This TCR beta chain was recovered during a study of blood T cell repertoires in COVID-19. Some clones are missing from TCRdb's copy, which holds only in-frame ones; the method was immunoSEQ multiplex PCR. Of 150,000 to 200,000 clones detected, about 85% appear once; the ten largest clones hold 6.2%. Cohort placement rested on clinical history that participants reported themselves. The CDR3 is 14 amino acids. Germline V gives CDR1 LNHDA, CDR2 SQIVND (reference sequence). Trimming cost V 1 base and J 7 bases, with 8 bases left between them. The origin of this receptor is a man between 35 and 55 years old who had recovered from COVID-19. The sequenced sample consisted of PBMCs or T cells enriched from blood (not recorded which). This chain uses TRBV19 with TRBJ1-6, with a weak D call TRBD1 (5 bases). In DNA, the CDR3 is TGTGCCAGTAGTATAGCCGGGGGAAATTCACCCCTCCACTTT. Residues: CASSIAGGNSPLHF.